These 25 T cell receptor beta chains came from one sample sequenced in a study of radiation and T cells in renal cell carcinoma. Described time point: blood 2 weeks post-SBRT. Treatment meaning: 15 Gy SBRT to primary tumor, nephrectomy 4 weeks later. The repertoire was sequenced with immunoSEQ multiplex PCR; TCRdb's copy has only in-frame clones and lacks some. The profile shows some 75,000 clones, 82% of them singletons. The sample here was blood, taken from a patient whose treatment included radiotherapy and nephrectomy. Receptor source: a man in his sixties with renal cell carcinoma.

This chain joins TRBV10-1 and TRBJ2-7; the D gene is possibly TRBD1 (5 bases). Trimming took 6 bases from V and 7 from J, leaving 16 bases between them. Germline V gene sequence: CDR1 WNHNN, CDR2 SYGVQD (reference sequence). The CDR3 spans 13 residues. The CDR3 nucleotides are TGCGCCAGCAGCTTCGACAGAATGGGGGAGCAGTACTTC. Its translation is CASSFDRMGEQYF.

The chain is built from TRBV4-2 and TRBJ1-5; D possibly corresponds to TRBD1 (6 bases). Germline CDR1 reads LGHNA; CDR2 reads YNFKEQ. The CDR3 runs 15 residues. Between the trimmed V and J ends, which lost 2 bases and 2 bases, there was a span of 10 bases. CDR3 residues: CASSQRPGGNQPQHF. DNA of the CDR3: TGTGCCAGCAGCCAAAGGCCAGGGGGCAATCAGCCCCAGCATTTT.

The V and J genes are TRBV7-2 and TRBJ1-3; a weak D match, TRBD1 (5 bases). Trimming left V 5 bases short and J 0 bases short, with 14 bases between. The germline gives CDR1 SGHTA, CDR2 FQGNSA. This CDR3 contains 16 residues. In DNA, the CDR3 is TGTGCCAGCAGCCGCGACAGCGCCTACTCTGGAAACACCATATATTTT. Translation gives CASSRDSAYSGNTIYF.

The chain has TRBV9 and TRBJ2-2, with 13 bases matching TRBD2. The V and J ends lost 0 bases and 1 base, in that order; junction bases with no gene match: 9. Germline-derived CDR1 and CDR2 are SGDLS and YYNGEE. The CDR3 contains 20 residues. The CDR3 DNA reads TGTGCCAGCAGCGTAGGAAGGGGACTAGCGGGGACCCGGAACACCGGGGAGCTGTTTTTT. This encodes CASSVGRGLAGTRNTGELFF.

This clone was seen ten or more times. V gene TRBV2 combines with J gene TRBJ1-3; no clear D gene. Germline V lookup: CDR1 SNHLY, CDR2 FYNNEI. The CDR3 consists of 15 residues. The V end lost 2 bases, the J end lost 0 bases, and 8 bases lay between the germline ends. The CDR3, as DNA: TGTGCCAGCAGTGAATGGGGAAACTCTGGAAACACCATATATTTT. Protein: CASSEWGNSGNTIYF. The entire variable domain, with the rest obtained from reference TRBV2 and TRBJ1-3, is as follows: EPEVTQTPSHQVTQMGQEVILRCVPISNHLYFYWYRQILGQKVEFLVSFYNNEISEKSEIFDDQFSVERPDGSNFTLKIRSTKLEDSAMYFCASSEWGNSGNTIYFGEGSWLTVV.

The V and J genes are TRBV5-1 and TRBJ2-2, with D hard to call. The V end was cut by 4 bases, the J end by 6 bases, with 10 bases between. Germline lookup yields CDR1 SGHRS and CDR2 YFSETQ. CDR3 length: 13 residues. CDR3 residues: CASSLFVAGELFF. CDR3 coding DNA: TGCGCCAGCAGCCTCTTCGTGGCCGGGGAGCTGTTTTTT.

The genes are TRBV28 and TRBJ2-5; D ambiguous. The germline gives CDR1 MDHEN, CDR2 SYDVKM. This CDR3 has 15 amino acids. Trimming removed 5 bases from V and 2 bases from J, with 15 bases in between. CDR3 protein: CASSPRIRVQETQYF. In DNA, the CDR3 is TGTGCCAGCAGTCCTAGGATCAGAGTGCAAGAGACCCAGTACTTC.

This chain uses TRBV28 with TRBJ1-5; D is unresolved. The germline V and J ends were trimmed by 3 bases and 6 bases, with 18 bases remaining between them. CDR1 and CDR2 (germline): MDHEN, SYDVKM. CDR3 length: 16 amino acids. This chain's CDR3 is CASSFQVVGSGQPQHF. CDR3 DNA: TGTGCCAGCAGTTTCCAGGTGGTGGGTAGCGGTCAGCCCCAGCATTTT.

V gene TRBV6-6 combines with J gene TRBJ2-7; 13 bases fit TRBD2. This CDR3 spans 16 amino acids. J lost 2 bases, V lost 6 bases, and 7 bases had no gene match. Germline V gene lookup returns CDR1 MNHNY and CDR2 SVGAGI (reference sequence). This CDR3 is CASSRGLAGVAYEQYF. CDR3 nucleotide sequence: TGTGCCAGCAGCCGCGGACTAGCGGGAGTGGCCTACGAGCAGTACTTC.

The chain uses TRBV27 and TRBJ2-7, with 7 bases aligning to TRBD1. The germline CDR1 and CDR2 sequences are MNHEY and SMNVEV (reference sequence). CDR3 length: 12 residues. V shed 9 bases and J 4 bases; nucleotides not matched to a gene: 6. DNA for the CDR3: TGTGCCAGGCCGGGACAGAAATACGAGCAGTACTTC. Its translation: CARPGQKYEQYF.

CDR3 sequence reads: CASSLAPQGAKNIQYF. The CDR3 DNA reads TGTGCCAGCAGCTTAGCCCCACAGGGGGCCAAAAACATTCAGTACTTC. V and J are TRBV11-2 and TRBJ2-4; 7 bases line up with TRBD1. The length of the CDR3 is 16 residues. J was trimmed by 1 base and V by 1 base; bases with no gene match: 4. Germline V lookup: CDR1 SGHAT, CDR2 FQNNGV.

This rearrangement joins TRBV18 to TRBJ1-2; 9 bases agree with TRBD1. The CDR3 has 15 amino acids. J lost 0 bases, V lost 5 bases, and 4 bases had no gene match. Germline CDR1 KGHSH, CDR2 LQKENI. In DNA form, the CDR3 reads TGTGCCAGCTCAGCGGACAGGGGCACTAACTATGGCTACACCTTC. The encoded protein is CASSADRGTNYGYTF. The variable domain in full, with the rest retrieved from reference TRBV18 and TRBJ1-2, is NAGVMQNPRHLVRRRGQEARLRCSPMKGHSHVYWYRQLPEEGLKFMVYLQKENIIDESGMPKERFSAEFPKEGPSILRIQQVVRGDSAAYFCASSADRGTNYGYTFGSGTRLTVV.

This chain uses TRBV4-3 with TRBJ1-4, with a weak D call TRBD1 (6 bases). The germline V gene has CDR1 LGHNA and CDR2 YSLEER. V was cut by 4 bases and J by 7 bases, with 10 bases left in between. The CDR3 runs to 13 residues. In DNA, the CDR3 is TGCGCCAGCAGCCCGAGGACAGCTGAAAAACTGTTTTTT. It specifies CASSPRTAEKLFF.

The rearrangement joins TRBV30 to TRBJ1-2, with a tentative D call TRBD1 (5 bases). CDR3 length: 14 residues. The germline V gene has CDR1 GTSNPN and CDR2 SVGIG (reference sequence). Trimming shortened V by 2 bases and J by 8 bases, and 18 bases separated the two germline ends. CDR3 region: CAWSLGGAGRGYTF. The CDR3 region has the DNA TGTGCCTGGAGTTTAGGCGGGGCAGGGAGGGGCTACACCTTC.

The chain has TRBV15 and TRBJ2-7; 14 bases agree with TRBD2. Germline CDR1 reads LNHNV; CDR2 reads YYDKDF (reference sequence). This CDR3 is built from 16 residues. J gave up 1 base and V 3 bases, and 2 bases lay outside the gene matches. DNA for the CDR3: TGTGCCACCAGCAGGACTAGCGGGAGGGGATCCTACGAGCAGTACTTC. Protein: CATSRTSGRGSYEQYF.

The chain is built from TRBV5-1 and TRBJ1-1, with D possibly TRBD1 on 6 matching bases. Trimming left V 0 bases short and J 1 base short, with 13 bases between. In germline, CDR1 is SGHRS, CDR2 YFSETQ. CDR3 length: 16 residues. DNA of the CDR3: TGCGCCAGCAGCTTGGTCGGGGGCCGCAGGAACACTGAAGCTTTCTTT. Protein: CASSLVGGRRNTEAFF.

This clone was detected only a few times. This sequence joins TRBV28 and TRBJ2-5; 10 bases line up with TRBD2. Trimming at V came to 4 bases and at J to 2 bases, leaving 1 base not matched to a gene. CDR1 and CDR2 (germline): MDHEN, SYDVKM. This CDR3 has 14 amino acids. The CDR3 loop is CASSSLAGQETQYF. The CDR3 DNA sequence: TGTGCCAGCAGTTCACTAGCGGGACAAGAGACCCAGTACTTC.

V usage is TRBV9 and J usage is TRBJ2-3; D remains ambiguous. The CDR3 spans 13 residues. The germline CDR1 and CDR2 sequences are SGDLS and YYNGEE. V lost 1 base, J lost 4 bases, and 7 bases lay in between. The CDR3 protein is CASSVSVADTQYF. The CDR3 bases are TGTGCCAGCAGCGTATCCGTGGCAGATACGCAGTATTTT.

CDR3 nucleotide sequence: TGTGCCAGCAGCCCGGACCGATCTGGCACAGATACGCAGTATTTT. As protein: CASSPDRSGTDTQYF. The V and J genes are TRBV7-9 and TRBJ2-3; the D is unclear. Germline loops: CDR1 SEHNR, CDR2 FQNEAQ (reference sequence). Deletions cut 5 bases from V and 1 base from J, with 13 bases between. The CDR3 has 15 residues.

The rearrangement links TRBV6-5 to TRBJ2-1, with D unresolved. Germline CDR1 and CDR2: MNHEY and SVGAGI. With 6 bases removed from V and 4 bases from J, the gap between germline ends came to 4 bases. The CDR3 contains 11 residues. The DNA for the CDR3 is TGTGCCAGCAGGAAGTACAATGAGCAGTTCTTC. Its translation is CASRKYNEQFF.

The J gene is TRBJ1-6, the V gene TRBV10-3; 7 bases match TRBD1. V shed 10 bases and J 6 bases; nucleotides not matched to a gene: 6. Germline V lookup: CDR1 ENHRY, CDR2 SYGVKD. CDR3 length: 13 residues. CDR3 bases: TGTGCCACAGCGGGACAGCTTAATTCACCCCTCCACTTT. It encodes CATAGQLNSPLHF.

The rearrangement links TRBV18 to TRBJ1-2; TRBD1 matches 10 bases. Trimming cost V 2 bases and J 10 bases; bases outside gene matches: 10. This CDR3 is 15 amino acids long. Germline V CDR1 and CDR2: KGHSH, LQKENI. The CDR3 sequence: CASSPDRGLPIVYTF. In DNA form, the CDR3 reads TGTGCCAGCTCACCAGACAGGGGGCTTCCTATCGTCTACACCTTC.

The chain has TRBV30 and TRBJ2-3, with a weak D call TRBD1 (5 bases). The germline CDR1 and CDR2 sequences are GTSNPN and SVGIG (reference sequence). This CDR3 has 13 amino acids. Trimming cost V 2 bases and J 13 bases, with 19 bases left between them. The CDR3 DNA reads TGTGCCTGGAGTCCGACCCAGGGTAGGCAAGAGTATTTT. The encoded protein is CAWSPTQGRQEYF.

The CDR3 sequence is CATSRDRAGGRLSYNEQFF. The CDR3 DNA sequence: TGTGCCACCAGCAGAGATAGGGCGGGAGGGAGACTCTCCTACAATGAGCAGTTCTTC. The chain recombines TRBV15 with TRBJ2-1; the match to TRBD2 covers 9 bases. The germline CDR1 and CDR2 sequences are LNHNV and YYDKDF (reference sequence). CDR3 length equals 19 residues. With V trimmed by 0 bases and J by 0 bases, 9 bases remained unmatched.

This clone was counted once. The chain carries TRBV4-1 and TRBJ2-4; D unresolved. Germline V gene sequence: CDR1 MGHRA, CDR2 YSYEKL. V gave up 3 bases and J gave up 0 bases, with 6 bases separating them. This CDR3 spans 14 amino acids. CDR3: CASSHLAAKNIQYF. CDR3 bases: TGCGCCAGCAGCCACTTAGCAGCCAAAAACATTCAGTACTTC.